This T cell receptor beta chain stems from a study of cytomegalovirus exposure and HLA in healthy donors. The sample holds one count of this clone. V was clipped by 3 bases and J by 5 bases, with 16 bases between them. The CDR3 has 14 amino acids. Germline CDR1 SQVTM, CDR2 ANQGSEA. The PCR ran on 60 Vbeta and 13 Jbeta primers. Sequencing used immunoSEQ multiplex PCR; TCRdb keeps in-frame clones, though not all of them. The table lists 150,000 to 200,000 clones, 65% to 85% of them singletons, with roughly 1.4% in the top ten. Specimen: PBMCs. The chain carries TRBV29-1 and TRBJ1-1; D might be TRBD1 (6 bases). This receptor was taken from a girl aged 10-17 years in good health and CMV-seropositive. The CDR3 DNA reads as TGCAGCGTTGAGCGTTTACAGGGAGAAACTGAAGCTTTCTTT. The encoded protein is CSVERLQGETEAFF.